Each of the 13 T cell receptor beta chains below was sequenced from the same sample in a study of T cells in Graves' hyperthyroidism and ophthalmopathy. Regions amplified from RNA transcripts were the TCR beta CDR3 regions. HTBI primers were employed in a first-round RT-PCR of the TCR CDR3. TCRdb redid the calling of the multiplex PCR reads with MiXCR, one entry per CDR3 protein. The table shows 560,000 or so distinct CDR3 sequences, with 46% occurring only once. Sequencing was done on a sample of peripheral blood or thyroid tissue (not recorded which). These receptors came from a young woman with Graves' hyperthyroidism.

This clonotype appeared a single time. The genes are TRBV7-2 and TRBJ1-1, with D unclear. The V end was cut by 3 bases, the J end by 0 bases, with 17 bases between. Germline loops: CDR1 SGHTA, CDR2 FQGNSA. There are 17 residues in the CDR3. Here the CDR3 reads CASSLSQPLALNTEAFF. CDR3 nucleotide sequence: TGTGCCAGCAGCTTGTCACAGCCCTTAGCCCTGAACACTGAAGCTTTCTTT. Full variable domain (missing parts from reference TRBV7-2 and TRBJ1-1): GAGVSQSPSNKVTEKGKDVELRCDPISGHTALYWYRQSLGQGLEFLIYFQGNSAPDKSGLPSDRFSAERTGGSVSTLTIQRTQQEDSAVYLCASSLSQPLALNTEAFFGQGTRLTVV.

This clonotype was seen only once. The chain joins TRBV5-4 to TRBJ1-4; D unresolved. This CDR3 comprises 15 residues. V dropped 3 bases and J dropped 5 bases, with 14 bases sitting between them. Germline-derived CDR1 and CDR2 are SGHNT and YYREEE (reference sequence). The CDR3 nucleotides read TGTGCCAGCAGCTCGAAGTTGACCTTAAATGAAAAACTGTTTTTT. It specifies CASSSKLTLNEKLFF.

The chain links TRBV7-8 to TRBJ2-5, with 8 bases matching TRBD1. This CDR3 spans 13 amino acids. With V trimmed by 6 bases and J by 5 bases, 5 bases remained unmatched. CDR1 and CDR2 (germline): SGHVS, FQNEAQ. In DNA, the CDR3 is TGTGCCAGCAGGCTGGACAGGGTGGAGACCCAGTACTTC. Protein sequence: CASRLDRVETQYF.

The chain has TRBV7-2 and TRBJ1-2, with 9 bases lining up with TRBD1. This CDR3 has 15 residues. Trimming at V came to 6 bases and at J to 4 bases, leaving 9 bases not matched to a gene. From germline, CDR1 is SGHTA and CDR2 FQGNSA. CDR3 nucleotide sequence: TGTGCCAGCAGTTCAGGGACAGGGTCTAGCTATGGCTACACCTTC. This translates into CASSSGTGSSYGYTF.

CDR3 coding DNA: TGTGCCAGCAGTTACACAGGCCAAGGAGGCTACACCTTC. This gives the protein CASSYTGQGGYTF. This chain links TRBV2 with TRBJ1-2; tentatively, D is TRBD1 (5 bases). The CDR3 sequence is 13 residues long. Trimming took 5 bases from V and 8 from J, leaving 15 bases between them. The germline V gene encodes CDR1 SNHLY and CDR2 FYNNEI.

CDR3 protein: CSARGGGRDEQYF. Written as DNA, the CDR3 is TGCAGTGCTAGGGGGGGGGGTCGGGACGAGCAGTACTTC. This sequence joins TRBV20-1 and TRBJ2-7; 7 nucleotides line up with TRBD2. The CDR3 contains 13 residues. Germline lookup yields CDR1 DFQATT and CDR2 SNEGSKA (reference sequence). V shed 3 bases, J shed 5 bases, and the junction held 7 bases outside the gene matches.

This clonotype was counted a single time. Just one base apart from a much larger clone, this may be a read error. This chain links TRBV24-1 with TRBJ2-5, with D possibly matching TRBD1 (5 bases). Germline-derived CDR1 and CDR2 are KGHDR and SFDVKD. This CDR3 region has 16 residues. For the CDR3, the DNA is TGTGCCACCAGTGATCAACAGCCAGGGCTTCTAGAGGCCCAGTACTTC. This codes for CATSDQQPGLLEAQYF.

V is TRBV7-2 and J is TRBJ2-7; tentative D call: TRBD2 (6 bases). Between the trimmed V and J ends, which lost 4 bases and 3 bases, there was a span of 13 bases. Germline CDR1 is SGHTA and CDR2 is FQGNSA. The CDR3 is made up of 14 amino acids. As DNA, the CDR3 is TGTGCCAGCAGCTACCCTAGCGTAAACTACGAGCAGTACTTC. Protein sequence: CASSYPSVNYEQYF.

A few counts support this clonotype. The CDR3 reads CSVEDITDSSYEQYF. The CDR3 coding sequence is TGCAGCGTTGAAGATATTACGGACAGCTCCTACGAGCAGTACTTC. This sequence joins TRBV29-1 and TRBJ2-7; TRBD1 is a possible D gene (6 bases). The V end lost 0 bases, the J end lost 0 bases, and 12 bases lay between the germline ends. The CDR3 covers 15 residues. Germline loops: CDR1 SQVTM, CDR2 ANQGSEA.

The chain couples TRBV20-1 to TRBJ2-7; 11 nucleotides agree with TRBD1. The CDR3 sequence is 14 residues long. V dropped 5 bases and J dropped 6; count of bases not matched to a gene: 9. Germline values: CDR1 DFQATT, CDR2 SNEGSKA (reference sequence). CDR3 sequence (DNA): TGCAGTGCTGGAGGGACAGGGGGAGTTTCCGAGCAGTACTTC. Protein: CSAGGTGGVSEQYF.

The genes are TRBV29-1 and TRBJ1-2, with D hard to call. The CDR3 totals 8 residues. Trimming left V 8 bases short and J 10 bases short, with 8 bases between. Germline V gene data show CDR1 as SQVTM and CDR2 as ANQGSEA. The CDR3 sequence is CSTRDYTF. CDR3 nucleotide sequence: TGCAGCACAAGGGACTACACCTTC.

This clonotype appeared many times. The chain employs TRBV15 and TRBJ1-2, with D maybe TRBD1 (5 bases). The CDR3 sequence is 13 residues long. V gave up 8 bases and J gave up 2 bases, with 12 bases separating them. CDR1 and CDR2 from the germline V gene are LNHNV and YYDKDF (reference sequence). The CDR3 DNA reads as TGTGCCACCCGACAGCAGTCGAACTATGGCTACACCTTC. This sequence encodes CATRQQSNYGYTF.

The CDR3 is CASSLPSVYGYTF. As DNA, the CDR3 is TGTGCCAGCAGTTTACCCTCGGTCTATGGCTACACCTTC. This chain uses TRBV7-9 with TRBJ1-2; D remains unclear. This CDR3 spans 13 amino acids. Germline CDR1 is SEHNR and CDR2 is FQNEAQ (reference sequence). V was pared by 6 bases and J by 4 bases, with 12 bases between.